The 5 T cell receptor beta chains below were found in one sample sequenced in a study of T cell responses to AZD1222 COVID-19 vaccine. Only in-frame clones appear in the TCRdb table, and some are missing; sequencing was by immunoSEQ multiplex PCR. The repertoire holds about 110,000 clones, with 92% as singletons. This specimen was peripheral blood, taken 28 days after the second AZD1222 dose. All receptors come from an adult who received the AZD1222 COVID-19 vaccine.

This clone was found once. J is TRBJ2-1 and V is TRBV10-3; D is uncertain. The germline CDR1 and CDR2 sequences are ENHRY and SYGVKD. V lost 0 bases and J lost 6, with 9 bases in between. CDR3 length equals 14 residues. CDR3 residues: CAISESATPNEQFF. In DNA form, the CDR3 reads TGTGCCATCAGTGAGTCCGCCACCCCCAATGAGCAGTTCTTC.

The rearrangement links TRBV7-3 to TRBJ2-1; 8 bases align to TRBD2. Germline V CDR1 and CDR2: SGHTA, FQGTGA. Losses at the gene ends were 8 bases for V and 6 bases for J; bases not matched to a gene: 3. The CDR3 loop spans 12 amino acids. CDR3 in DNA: TGTGCCAGCGGCACTAGCGGCAATGAGCAGTTCTTC. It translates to CASGTSGNEQFF.

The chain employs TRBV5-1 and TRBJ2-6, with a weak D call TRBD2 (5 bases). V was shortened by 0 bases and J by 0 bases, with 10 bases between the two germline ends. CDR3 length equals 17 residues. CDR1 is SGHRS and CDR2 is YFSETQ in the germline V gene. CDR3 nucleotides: TGCGCCAGCAGCTTGGATGAGGGCGGCTCTGGGGCCAACGTCCTGACTTTC. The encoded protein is CASSLDEGGSGANVLTF.

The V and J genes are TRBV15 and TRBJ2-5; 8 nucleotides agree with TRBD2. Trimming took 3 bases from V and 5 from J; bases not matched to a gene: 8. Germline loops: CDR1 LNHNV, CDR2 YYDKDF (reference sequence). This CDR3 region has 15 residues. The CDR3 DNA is TGTGCCACCAGCAGGAATAGCGGGACCGGGGAGACCCAGTACTTC. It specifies CATSRNSGTGETQYF. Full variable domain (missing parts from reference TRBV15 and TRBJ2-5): DAMVIQNPRYQVTQFGKPVTLSCSQTLNHNVMYWYQQKSSQAPKLLFHYYDKDFNNEADTPDNFQSRRPNTSFCFLDIRSPGLGDTAMYLCATSRNSGTGETQYFGPGTRLLVL.

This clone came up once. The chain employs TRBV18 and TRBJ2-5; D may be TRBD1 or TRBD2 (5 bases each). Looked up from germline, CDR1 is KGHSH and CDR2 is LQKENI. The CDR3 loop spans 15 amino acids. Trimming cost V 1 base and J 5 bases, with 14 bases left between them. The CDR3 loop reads CASSPRPTEGETQYF. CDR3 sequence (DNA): TGTGCCAGCTCACCACGCCCGACAGAGGGGGAGACCCAGTACTTC.